Below are 22 T cell receptor beta chains sequenced from a single sample in a study of blood T cell repertoires in COVID-19. Repertoires were generated with immunoSEQ multiplex PCR, while TCRdb's copy carries only in-frame clones and drops some. The repertoire holds roughly 60,000 clones, with roughly four fifths as singletons. Specimen: peripheral blood. Source of these receptors: a man older than 75 with acute or convalescent COVID-19.

The chain couples TRBV6-5 to TRBJ2-3, with a possible D match to TRBD2 (5 bases). The CDR3 totals 14 residues. Germline V gives CDR1 MNHEY, CDR2 SVGAGI. V was cut by 5 bases and J by 3 bases, with 12 bases left in between. The CDR3 coding sequence is TGTGCCAGCAGTCGGGATCTGCCTACAGATACGCAGTATTTT. It yields the protein CASSRDLPTDTQYF.

CDR3 nucleotides: TGTGCCAGCAGCGTTTCAGGACTAGCGGGGGCCGCGGGGACGGAGACCCAGTACTTC. Its protein product is CASSVSGLAGAAGTETQYF. The rearrangement joins TRBV11-3 to TRBJ2-5; TRBD2 matches 13 bases. V shed 5 bases and J 5 bases; nucleotides not matched to a gene: 17. The CDR3 is made up of 19 amino acids. The V gene's germline CDR1 is SGHNT and CDR2 YENEEA. Using reference TRBV11-3 and TRBJ2-5 for the parts outside the CDR3, the full variable domain is EAGVVQSPRYKIIEKKQPVAFWCNPISGHNTLYWYLQNLGQGPELLIRYENEEAVDDSQLPKDRFSAERLKGVDSTLKIQPAELGDSAVYLCASSVSGLAGAAGTETQYFGPGTRLLVL.

This clone was seen once. The V and J genes are TRBV18 and TRBJ1-2, with 8 bases aligning to TRBD1. Germline-derived CDR1 and CDR2 are KGHSH and LQKENI. CDR3 length equals 15 residues. After removal of 3 bases from V and 3 bases from J, the junction contained 6 bases not matched to a gene. In DNA form, the CDR3 reads TGTGCCAGCTCACCGCCAGGGGGCGAGGACTATGGCTACACCTTC. It encodes CASSPPGGEDYGYTF.

V usage is TRBV27 and J usage is TRBJ2-4; TRBD1 aligns across 10 bases. Per germline, CDR1 MNHEY and CDR2 SMNVEV (reference sequence). The J segment lost 7 bases and the V segment lost 1 base, leaving 7 bases of the junction unmatched. This CDR3 is 16 amino acids long. Here the CDR3 DNA reads TGTGCCAGCAGTTTATTCGGGACAGGGGTTAGCAACATTCAGTACTTC. This translates into CASSLFGTGVSNIQYF.

The chain employs TRBV28 and TRBJ1-2, with 8 bases that match TRBD1. The CDR3 has 15 amino acids. CDR1 and CDR2 from the germline V gene are MDHEN and SYDVKM. The ends lost 5 bases at V and 5 bases at J; junction bases unmatched: 10. The CDR3 here is CASSNGQGGVYGYTF. The CDR3, as DNA: TGTGCCAGCAGTAATGGACAGGGAGGCGTGTATGGCTACACCTTC.

The rearrangement joins TRBV5-6 to TRBJ2-7; a possible D gene is TRBD1 (6 bases). The CDR3 spans 16 residues. Trimming removed 4 bases from V and 0 bases from J, with 17 bases in between. The germline gives CDR1 SGHDT, CDR2 YYEEEE. This CDR3 is CASSLGGPIASYEQYF. In DNA, the CDR3 is TGTGCCAGCAGCCTAGGGGGACCTATCGCCTCCTACGAGCAGTACTTC.

The chain couples TRBV27 to TRBJ1-4; D gene ambiguous. V lost 0 bases to trimming and J lost 5 bases, with 10 bases between them. This CDR3 comprises 15 residues. Germline lookup yields CDR1 MNHEY and CDR2 SMNVEV (reference sequence). The CDR3 protein is CASSLSWSENEKLFF. The CDR3 DNA reads TGTGCCAGCAGTTTATCTTGGTCGGAGAATGAAAAACTGTTTTTT. Using reference TRBV27 and TRBJ1-4 for the parts outside the CDR3, the full variable domain is EAQVTQNPRYLITVTGKKLTVTCSQNMNHEYMSWYRQDPGLGLRQIYYSMNVEVTDKGDVPEGYKVSRKEKRNFPLILESPSPNQTSLYFCASSLSWSENEKLFFGSGTQLSVL.

This chain links TRBV25-1 with TRBJ1-4; D possibly corresponds to TRBD1 (6 bases). Per germline, CDR1 MGHDK and CDR2 SYGVNS. V was cut by 7 bases and J by 6 bases, with 12 bases left in between. The CDR3 contains 13 residues. The CDR3 sequence is CASTGTIDEKLFF. The DNA of the CDR3 is TGTGCCAGCACCGGGACAATTGATGAAAAACTGTTTTTT.

The chain recombines TRBV6-1 with TRBJ1-2; the D is unclear. V dropped 2 bases and J dropped 6 bases, with 16 bases sitting between them. This CDR3 is 15 amino acids long. CDR1 is MNHNS and CDR2 is SASEGT in the germline V gene. The DNA for the CDR3 is TGTGCCAGCAGTGAAAACTGGGCCGTGGGTGATGGCTACACCTTC. The encoded protein is CASSENWAVGDGYTF.

The chain uses TRBV19 and TRBJ2-3, with TRBD1 as a possible D gene (5 bases). V gave up 0 bases and J gave up 2 bases, with 9 bases separating them. Per the germline V gene, CDR1 is LNHDA and CDR2 is SQIVND (reference sequence). This CDR3 spans 15 amino acids. CDR3 DNA: TGTGCCAGTAGTATAGACAGGGTCTCCACAGATACGCAGTATTTT. It is translated as CASSIDRVSTDTQYF.

The chain links TRBV5-4 to TRBJ2-7; maybe TRBD1 (5 bases). V was pared by 5 bases and J by 0 bases, with 15 bases between. Germline CDR1 reads SGHNT; CDR2 reads YYREEE (reference sequence). The CDR3 contains 15 residues. CDR3 bases: TGTGCCAGCAGGCCCGGCTGGGGCGGCTCCTACGAGCAGTACTTC. Residues: CASRPGWGGSYEQYF.

The rearrangement links TRBV2 to TRBJ1-5; a weak D match, TRBD1 (5 bases). Trimming took 5 bases from V and 0 from J, leaving 8 bases between them. This CDR3 is 14 amino acids long. Germline V gives CDR1 SNHLY, CDR2 FYNNEI. The CDR3 spells CASSQGYSNQPQHF. The CDR3 DNA reads as TGTGCCAGCAGTCAGGGATATAGCAATCAGCCCCAGCATTTT.

The V call is TRBV7-3, the J call TRBJ1-5; TRBD1 is a possible D gene (5 bases). Germline CDR1 is SGHTA and CDR2 is FQGTGA. This CDR3 is 16 amino acids long. V was cut by 7 bases and J by 1 base, with 17 bases left in between. The CDR3 DNA is TGTGCCAGCACCTGGAAAGGGGTGGAGAGCAATCAGCCCCAGCATTTT. Translating gives CASTWKGVESNQPQHF.

The chain couples TRBV19 to TRBJ2-3; 11 nucleotides align to TRBD2. Germline values: CDR1 LNHDA, CDR2 SQIVND (reference sequence). CDR3 size: 18 residues. Losses at the gene ends were 5 bases for V and 0 bases for J; bases not matched to a gene: 10. In nucleotides, the CDR3 is TGTGCCAGTAGTGGATCTAGCGGGGGGACGCCCAGCACAGATACGCAGTATTTT. It yields the protein CASSGSSGGTPSTDTQYF.

This chain links TRBV7-8 with TRBJ1-3; D perhaps matches TRBD1 (5 bases). Germline V gene data show CDR1 as SGHVS and CDR2 as FQNEAQ. This CDR3 contains 16 residues. V lost 1 base and J 2 bases, leaving 12 bases between the germline ends. The CDR3 nucleotides are TGTGCCAGCAGCTTAGGTCCAGGGAGGACTGGAAACACCATATATTTT. Its translation: CASSLGPGRTGNTIYF.

V and J are TRBV19 and TRBJ1-2; D is undetermined. CDR3 length: 16 residues. Trimming pared 4 bases from V and 1 base from J, leaving 16 bases between. CDR1 and CDR2 from the germline V gene are LNHDA and SQIVND (reference sequence). CDR3 protein: CASSRLTALINYGYTF. The CDR3 DNA is TGTGCCAGTAGTAGGCTCACAGCACTGATTAACTATGGCTACACCTTC.

This chain links TRBV23-1 with TRBJ1-1; a possible D gene is TRBD1 (6 bases). TRBV23-1 is an ORF, and what it does is uncertain. Between the trimmed V and J ends, which lost 0 bases and 1 base, there was a span of 9 bases. The CDR3 sequence is 15 residues long. CDR3: CASSQSAGANTEAFF. The CDR3 DNA reads TGCGCCAGCAGTCAATCCGCAGGGGCGAACACTGAAGCTTTCTTT.

The CDR3 spells CASSQDPGSGNTIYF. The CDR3 nucleotides are TGTGCCAGCAGCCAAGACCCAGGCTCTGGAAACACCATATATTTT. The V call is TRBV3-1 (or the pseudogene TRBV3-2), the J call TRBJ1-3; D is unclear. The V gene lost 0 bases and the J gene lost 0 bases, with 6 bases spanning the gap. The CDR3 has 15 amino acids. Germline V CDR1 and CDR2: LGHDT, YNNKEL (reference sequence).

J is TRBJ1-2 and V is TRBV2; 8 positions agree with TRBD1. CDR1 is SNHLY, CDR2 FYNNEI, per germline. V trimming: 2 bases; J trimming: 6 bases; junction bases outside the gene matches: 5. This CDR3 spans 14 amino acids. The CDR3 coding sequence is TGTGCCAGCAGTGAACAGGGGGCGCTTAATGGCTACACCTTC. It is translated as CASSEQGALNGYTF.

The chain is built from TRBV4-1 and TRBJ1-2, with 10 bases fitting TRBD1. Germline lookup yields CDR1 MGHRA and CDR2 YSYEKL. After removal of 0 bases from V and 5 bases from J, the junction contained 12 bases not matched to a gene. This CDR3 is 18 amino acids long. The CDR3 nucleotides are TGCGCCAGCAGCCAAGATCCCCACGGGACAGGGGCGACTTATGGCTACACCTTC. Translation gives CASSQDPHGTGATYGYTF.

The chain is built from TRBV24-1 and TRBJ1-6; 8 bases agree with TRBD1. The CDR3 runs 16 residues. Germline CDR1 and CDR2: KGHDR and SFDVKD. J was trimmed by 4 bases and V by 5 bases; bases with no gene match: 6. The CDR3 here is CATSARQGLYNSPLHF. CDR3 in DNA: TGTGCCACCAGTGCCCGACAGGGGTTATATAATTCACCCCTCCACTTT.

The rearrangement joins TRBV2 to TRBJ1-4; D may be TRBD1 (6 bases). Per the germline V gene, CDR1 is SNHLY and CDR2 is FYNNEI. This CDR3 contains 14 residues. Trimming cost V 3 bases and J 7 bases, with 12 bases left between them. The CDR3 nucleotides are TGTGCCAGCAGTGACGGGGGGCGTCCTGAAAAACTGTTTTTT. This codes for CASSDGGRPEKLFF.